The rows below give T cell receptor beta chains drawn from one sample of a study of shared clonotypes between healthy human individuals. TCRdb keeps only in-frame clones here, not all; method: immunoSEQ multiplex PCR. The sample has some 1.4 million clones; 95% to 97% are singletons. The source material was naive CD4+ T cells sorted from blood. All receptors come from a man aged 25 to 45 in good health. Each CDR3 is given with its conserved first and last residue. The order of the fields is J gene, D gene, clone size, V gene, CDR3 DNA, CDR3 protein. D genes are given only for firm matches. Part of the rows lack a size; the others show once, few, many or a class for expanded clones.

TRBJ2-7 | - | - | TRBV7-2 | TGTGCCAGCAGCTCCTCCGGGGGTAGCGGTCCCTACGAGCAGTACTTC | CASSSSGGSGPYEQYF
TRBJ2-7 | TRBD1 | - | TRBV7-2 | TGTGCCAGCAGCTCCTCGGACAGGGGTGGGGAGCAGTACTTC | CASSSSDRGGEQYF
TRBJ1-1 | - | - | TRBV27 | TGTGCCAGCAGTTCCTTCTCCCCTAATTCACTCGAGGGGAACACTGAAGCTTTCTTT | CASSSFSPNSLEGNTEAFF
TRBJ2-3 | - | - | TRBV14 | TGTGCCAGCAGCCTACGGAGCATTATTTTCACAGATACGCAGTATTTT | CASSLRSIIFTDTQYF
TRBJ2-3 | - | - | TRBV6-1 | TGTGCCAGCAGCCAGACCTTCCTGCCTGATACGCAGTATTTT | CASSQTFLPDTQYF
TRBJ2-1 | - | - | TRBV4-1 | TGCGCCAGCAGCCAAGGTGGTATGGGGCCATACAATGAGCAGTTCTTC | CASSQGGMGPYNEQFF
TRBJ2-3 | TRBD2 | - | TRBV4-1 | TGCGCCAGCAGCGGGGGAGCGGGAGGGAGAGATACGCAGTATTTT | CASSGGAGGRDTQYF
TRBJ1-2 | - | - | TRBV10-2 | TGCGCCAGCAGTGAAACGGCCTCTCGAGACTACACCTTC | CASSETASRDYTF
TRBJ1-2 | - | - | TRBV25-1 | TGTGCCAGCAGTAACCCGGTGGGGAAGAACTATGGCTACACCTTC | CASSNPVGKNYGYTF
TRBJ2-5 | TRBD2 | once | TRBV6-1 | TGTGCCACCCAGTGGACTAGCGGAGATCAAGAGACCCAGTACTTC | CATQWTSGDQETQYF
TRBJ2-7 | - | - | TRBV9 | TGTGCCAGCAGCGTAGAAATCACGGCAAACCGGCACGAGCAGTACTTC | CASSVEITANRHEQYF
TRBJ1-1 | - | - | TRBV19 | TGTGCCAGTCGGAGGGTAAACACTGAAGCTTTCTTT | CASRRVNTEAFF
TRBJ2-1 | TRBD1 | - | TRBV7-9 | TGTGCCAGCAGCTTGACAGGGGGCTCCTACAATGAGCAGTTCTTC | CASSLTGGSYNEQFF
TRBJ1-5 | - | - | TRBV14 | TGTGCCAGCAGCCCAGCGACCCATAATCAGCCCCAGCATTTT | CASSPATHNQPQHF
TRBJ1-5 | - | - | TRBV9 | TGTGCCAGCAGCGTAGAGGGGGGATTCGGTCAGCCCCAGCATTTT | CASSVEGGFGQPQHF